This paragraph reports one T cell receptor beta chain. This sample was taken from a study of cytomegalovirus exposure and HLA in healthy donors. The PCR employed 60 Vbeta primers together with 13 Jbeta primers. Sequencing was performed with immunoSEQ multiplex PCR; in TCRdb, only in-frame clones are kept and a portion is missing. The sample has roughly 100,000 clones; 70% to 80% are singletons. There are 19 residues in the CDR3. CDR1 and CDR2 (germline): LGHNA, YSLEER. V shed 0 bases, J shed 3 bases, and the junction held 11 bases outside the gene matches. Sequenced sample: PBMCs. The chain combines TRBV4-3 with TRBJ2-1; TRBD1 matches 10 bases. The clonotype comes from a man aged 55 to 70 in good health and CMV-seronegative. Here the CDR3 reads CASSQEWTGGIIGYNEQFF. The CDR3 region has the DNA TGCGCCAGCAGCCAAGAGTGGACAGGGGGGATTATAGGCTACAATGAGCAGTTCTTC.